These 14 T cell receptor beta chains were sequenced from one sample in a study of beta chain features in type 1 diabetes. Expressed TCRB transcripts got sequenced, as all isolated RNA was reverse transcribed. Assay: immunoSEQ multiplex PCR; the TCRdb copy retains only in-frame clones and omits some. The table records 350,000 to 450,000 clones, more than 13% of them present only once. Sequenced input: naive CD4+ T cells from blood. The receptors derive from a young woman in good health.

This clone showed up just a few times. The rearrangement uses TRBV7-3 and TRBJ2-1, with 10 bases matching TRBD2. This CDR3 is 16 amino acids long. Losses at the gene ends were 5 bases for V and 7 bases for J; bases not matched to a gene: 11. Germline assignment: CDR1 SGHTA and CDR2 FQGTGA. The CDR3 sequence is CASSPYYSGRSNEQFF. DNA of the CDR3: TGTGCCAGCAGCCCCTACTATAGCGGGAGGTCGAATGAGCAGTTCTTC.

This clone was detected a few times. The chain uses TRBV18 and TRBJ1-5, with D possibly TRBD1 on 6 matching bases. The CDR3 covers 15 residues. V dropped 1 base and J dropped 7 bases, with 14 bases sitting between them. Germline V gives CDR1 KGHSH, CDR2 LQKENI. CDR3 protein: CASSPLHREGQPQHF. CDR3 DNA sequence: TGTGCCAGCTCACCACTTCACAGGGAAGGACAGCCCCAGCATTTT.

This clone was found a few times. CDR3 loop: CASSPSFGAGGPLSQYF. CDR3 nucleotides: TGTGCCAGCAGCCCCTCCTTTGGAGCGGGAGGGCCTCTGTCCCAGTACTTC. The rearrangement links TRBV9 to TRBJ2-5; 10 nucleotides line up with TRBD2. The CDR3 is made up of 17 amino acids. Germline CDR1 is SGDLS and CDR2 is YYNGEE. V was pared by 4 bases and J by 9 bases, with 18 bases of the junction left unmatched.

The V gene is TRBV5-4, the J gene TRBJ2-5; a weak D match, TRBD2 (6 bases). Trimming cost V 2 bases and J 4 bases, with 9 bases left between them. There are 13 residues in the CDR3. Germline V gene lookup returns CDR1 SGHNT and CDR2 YYREEE (reference sequence). The CDR3 sequence: CASSFSSGETQYF. CDR3 nucleotides: TGTGCCAGCAGCTTTAGTAGCGGAGAGACCCAGTACTTC. The full variable domain, with the rest looked up from reference TRBV5-4 and TRBJ2-5, is ETGVTQSPTHLIKTRGQQVTLRCSSQSGHNTVSWYQQALGQGPQFIFQYYREEENGRGNFPPRFSGLQFPNYSSELNVNALELDDSALYLCASSFSSGETQYFGPGTRLLVL.

This rearrangement joins TRBV18 to TRBJ1-5, with 7 bases that match TRBD1. The V segment lost 2 bases and the J segment 6 bases; nucleotides outside the gene matches: 7. The CDR3 is 15 amino acids. Germline V lookup: CDR1 KGHSH, CDR2 LQKENI. CDR3: CASSPETGVIQPQHF. CDR3 nucleotide sequence: TGTGCCAGCTCACCAGAAACAGGGGTGATTCAGCCCCAGCATTTT.

The CDR3 bases are TGTGCCAGCACGACTAGGGGGGGGAATCAGCCCCAGCATTTT. Amino acids: CASTTRGGNQPQHF. V usage is TRBV7-8 and J usage is TRBJ1-5; D may be TRBD1 (6 bases). CDR3 length equals 14 residues. V was clipped by 7 bases and J by 4 bases, with 14 bases between them. CDR1 and CDR2 (germline): SGHVS, FQNEAQ.

V usage is TRBV5-4 and J usage is TRBJ2-1, with D possibly TRBD1 on 5 matching bases. The CDR3 sequence is 13 residues long. The V end lost 1 base, the J end lost 8 bases, and 10 bases lay between the germline ends. Germline-derived CDR1 and CDR2 are SGHNT and YYREEE (reference sequence). CDR3 coding DNA: TGTGCCAGCAGCTTGTTCAGGGCCGATGAGCAGTTCTTC. Its translation: CASSLFRADEQFF.

The rearrangement joins TRBV6-6 to TRBJ2-7; a possible D gene is TRBD1 (5 bases). The CDR3 sequence is 13 residues long. V lost 5 bases to trimming and J lost 1 base, with 9 bases between them. Germline loops: CDR1 MNHNY, CDR2 SVGAGI (reference sequence). Written as DNA, the CDR3 is TGTGCCAGCAGTGGAGCAGGGTCCTACGAGCAGTACTTC. It yields the protein CASSGAGSYEQYF.

This clone was counted only a few times. The rearrangement links TRBV7-8 to TRBJ2-1, with D possibly matching TRBD2 (5 bases). Trimming cost V 0 bases and J 14 bases, with 14 bases left between them. CDR3 length equals 13 residues. Germline V gives CDR1 SGHVS, CDR2 FQNEAQ. The CDR3 reads CASSLAGRQSEFF. CDR3 nucleotides: TGTGCCAGCAGCTTAGCGGGGAGACAAAGCGAGTTCTTC. Full variable domain (missing parts from reference TRBV7-8 and TRBJ2-1): GAGVSQSPRYKVAKRGQDVALRCDPISGHVSLFWYQQALGQGPEFLTYFQNEAQLDKSGLPSDRFFAERPEGSVSTLKIQRTQQEDSAVYLCASSLAGRQSEFFGPGTRLTVL.

The chain combines TRBV7-8 with TRBJ2-1; unclear D gene. The CDR3 length is 14 residues. Trimming pared 7 bases from V and 6 bases from J, leaving 16 bases between. Germline lookup yields CDR1 SGHVS and CDR2 FQNEAQ. Here the CDR3 DNA reads TGTGCCAGCAAGTTCTCAACTACCTTCAATGAGCAGTTCTTC. Its translation: CASKFSTTFNEQFF.

The chain couples TRBV5-1 to TRBJ2-3; 7 bases are shared with TRBD1. CDR1 is SGHRS, CDR2 YFSETQ, per germline. The CDR3 has 16 amino acids. V shed 0 bases and J 0 bases; nucleotides not matched to a gene: 4. In DNA form, the CDR3 reads TGCGCCAGCAGCTTGGATCGGACAGGCAGCACAGATACGCAGTATTTT. Its protein product is CASSLDRTGSTDTQYF.

This clone was recorded a few times. CDR3 amino acids: CAWSAQVNQPQHF. Here the CDR3 DNA reads TGTGCCTGGAGTGCACAGGTAAATCAGCCCCAGCATTTT. This chain joins TRBV30 and TRBJ1-5; D possibly corresponds to TRBD1 (5 bases). Germline V gene lookup returns CDR1 GTSNPN and CDR2 SVGIG (reference sequence). The CDR3 has 13 residues. Deletions cut 1 base from V and 4 bases from J, with 8 bases between. Full variable domain (remainder filled in from reference TRBV30 and TRBJ1-5): SQTIHQWPATLVQPVGSPLSLECTVEGTSNPNLYWYRQAAGRGLQLLFYSVGIGQISSEVPQNLSASRPQDRQFILSSKKLLLSDSGFYLCAWSAQVNQPQHFGDGTRLSIL.

The rearrangement joins TRBV2 to TRBJ1-1; 8 nucleotides align to TRBD1. Trimming cost V 7 bases and J 7 bases; bases outside gene matches: 8. The CDR3 runs to 13 residues. Germline CDR1 SNHLY, CDR2 FYNNEI. As DNA, the CDR3 is TGTGCCAGCAAATTGGACAGGGAGGGTGAAGCTTTCTTT. Translating gives CASKLDREGEAFF.

This clone was recorded once. The chain is built from TRBV5-1 and TRBJ2-5; the D gene is possibly TRBD2 (5 bases). The germline V gene encodes CDR1 SGHRS and CDR2 YFSETQ. V lost 2 bases and J lost 3, with 11 bases in between. This CDR3 is built from 14 residues. CDR3 sequence: CASSLGRTEETQYF. The CDR3 nucleotides are TGCGCCAGCAGCTTAGGGCGGACTGAAGAGACCCAGTACTTC. Based on the CDR3 plus reference TRBV5-1 and TRBJ2-5, the full variable domain is KAGVTQTPRYLIKTRGQQVTLSCSPISGHRSVSWYQQTPGQGLQFLFEYFSETQRNKGNFPGRFSGRQFSNSRSEMNVSTLELGDSALYLCASSLGRTEETQYFGPGTRLLVL.